This entry lists 17 T cell receptor beta chains sequenced from one sample in a study of CD8+CD57+ T cells in acquired aplastic anemia (dated by TCRdb to between 2017 and 2018). The patients picked for sequencing were ones in whom flow cytometry had shown an expansion of CD8+CD57+ cells. TCRdb names Illumina HiSeq 2000 as the instrument used. Genomic DNA served as template for TCR beta VDJ combination and CDR3 sequence profiling. The raw public data were reprocessed by TCRdb itself: fastp quality trimming at Q25, MiXCR clonotype calling, in-frame beta chains only. A single entry per CDR3 protein holds the most common genes and DNA from its merged rows. The sample has roughly 200,000 distinct CDR3 sequences on record, roughly 60% of them singletons. The ten top clones hold about 42% of the sample. Sequencing used sorted CD4+, CD8+, or CD8+CD57+ T cells (not recorded which) from PBMCs. The receptors here all came from a human donor with aplastic anemia.

The V gene is TRBV2, the J gene TRBJ2-5; tentative D call: TRBD2 (5 bases). CDR1 SNHLY and CDR2 FYNNEI come from the germline V gene. This CDR3 has 14 residues. The ends were cut back, 4 bases at V and 2 bases at J, with 11 bases in the middle. The CDR3 nucleotides are TGTGCCAGCAGTGGGAACGGGGATCAAGAGACCCAGTACTTC. It encodes CASSGNGDQETQYF.

This clonotype was recorded many times. V is TRBV4-1 and J is TRBJ1-2; D gene uncertain. Trimming pared 4 bases from V and 3 bases from J, leaving 15 bases between. The length of the CDR3 is 15 residues. Per the germline V gene, CDR1 is MGHRA and CDR2 is YSYEKL. Here the CDR3 reads CASSLTTASDYGYTF. In DNA form, the CDR3 reads TGCGCCAGCAGCCTTACGACCGCGTCGGACTATGGCTACACCTTC.

The V and J genes are TRBV7-9 and TRBJ2-3; 9 bases match TRBD1. Germline V gene data show CDR1 as SEHNR and CDR2 as FQNEAQ (reference sequence). The V gene end was trimmed by 4 bases and the J gene end by 3 bases; junction bases not matched to a gene: 17. This CDR3 comprises 19 residues. CDR3 region: CASSSAGPTGGMWTDTQYF. The CDR3 nucleotides are TGTGCCAGCAGCTCGGCGGGGCCGACAGGGGGGATGTGGACAGATACGCAGTATTTT.

Here the CDR3 reads CASAQARGNYEQYF. For the CDR3, the DNA is TGTGCCAGCGCCCAGGCTAGGGGGAACTACGAGCAGTACTTC. The J gene is TRBJ2-7, the V gene TRBV7-3; maybe TRBD1 (6 bases). The germline CDR1 and CDR2 sequences are SGHTA and FQGTGA. V was pared by 8 bases and J by 3 bases, with 17 bases between. The CDR3 has 14 amino acids.

V usage is TRBV6-6 and J usage is TRBJ2-3; no reliable D call. From germline, CDR1 is MNHNY and CDR2 SVGAGI (reference sequence). The CDR3 has 14 amino acids. V was shortened by 7 bases and J by 2 bases, with 13 bases between the two germline ends. CDR3 sequence (DNA): TGTGCCAGCACGTTACAGCCTGTCACAGATACGCAGTATTTT. This encodes CASTLQPVTDTQYF.

This clonotype was recorded a few times. The chain carries TRBV10-1 and TRBJ1-2; the D gene is possibly TRBD1 (5 bases). V lost 6 bases and J lost 2, with 10 bases in between. CDR3 length: 13 residues. CDR1 and CDR2 from the germline V gene are WNHNN and SYGVQD (reference sequence). The CDR3 spells CASSPDRNYGYTF. CDR3 in DNA: TGCGCCAGCAGCCCCGACAGAAACTATGGCTACACCTTC.

This clonotype was recorded a few times. V gene TRBV7-9 combines with J gene TRBJ1-2; D gene unclear. Germline CDR1 is SEHNR and CDR2 is FQNEAQ (reference sequence). The ends were cut back, 5 bases at V and 6 bases at J, with 16 bases in the middle. The length of the CDR3 is 14 residues. The CDR3 region is CASSPAGWSDGYTF. DNA of the CDR3: TGTGCCAGCAGCCCAGCGGGTTGGAGTGATGGCTACACCTTC.

The chain carries TRBV24-1 and TRBJ2-1; 9 nucleotides agree with TRBD1. CDR1 KGHDR and CDR2 SFDVKD come from the germline V gene. The CDR3 contains 16 residues. Trimming at V came to 1 base and at J to 12 bases, leaving 12 bases not matched to a gene. In DNA, the CDR3 is TGTGCCACCAGTGATTTAAGGACAGGGGCCAGGGGCGGGCAGTTCTTC. Its protein product is CATSDLRTGARGGQFF.

In this sample, this clonotype turned up once. The rearrangement uses TRBV24-1 and TRBJ1-2; no clear D gene. V shed 2 bases and J shed 4 bases, with 10 bases lying between them. This CDR3 contains 14 residues. Per the germline V gene, CDR1 is KGHDR and CDR2 is SFDVKD. CDR3 nucleotides: TGTGCCACCAGTGATTCGTCGGAGGCCTATGGCTACACCTTC. Translation gives CATSDSSEAYGYTF.

The chain uses TRBV2 and TRBJ1-6, with D hard to call. Germline V lookup: CDR1 SNHLY, CDR2 FYNNEI. CDR3 length equals 14 residues. Between the trimmed V and J ends, which lost 4 bases and 7 bases, there was a span of 11 bases. The CDR3 DNA sequence: TGTGCCAGCAGTGTGACCCAAGGGAATTCACCCCTCCACTTT. It is translated as CASSVTQGNSPLHF.

This clonotype was recorded a few times. V and J are TRBV5-6 and TRBJ2-5; 9 bases fit TRBD1. CDR3 length: 13 amino acids. With V trimmed by 6 bases and J by 5 bases, 5 bases remained unmatched. The V gene's germline CDR1 is SGHDT and CDR2 YYEEEE. DNA for the CDR3: TGTGCCAGCATAAGGACAGGGGTGGAGACCCAGTACTTC. This sequence encodes CASIRTGVETQYF.

On this clonotype itself: One base away lies a much larger clone, so this may be a sequencing read error. This chain connects TRBV5-4 to TRBJ1-1; maybe TRBD1 (6 bases). Germline CDR1 and CDR2: SGHNT and YYREEE (reference sequence). CDR3 size: 15 residues. The CDR3 region has the DNA TGTGCCAGCAGCTCTCATACAGGGTTGAACACTGAAGTTTTCTTT. Translating gives CASSSHTGLNTEVFF. Full variable domain (rest looked up from reference TRBV5-4 and TRBJ1-1): ETGVTQSPTHLIKTRGQQVTLRCSSQSGHNTVSWYQQALGQGPQFIFQYYREEENGRGNFPPRFSGLQFPNYSSELNVNALELDDSALYLCASSSHTGLNTEVFFGQGTRLTVV.

The CDR3 protein is CSARSFVDEQFF. For the CDR3, the DNA is TGCAGTGCTAGGTCGTTTGTGGATGAGCAGTTCTTC. The chain combines TRBV20-1 with TRBJ2-1; D remains unclear. In germline, CDR1 is DFQATT, CDR2 SNEGSKA (reference sequence). This CDR3 has 12 amino acids. Trimming took 3 bases from V and 8 from J, leaving 11 bases between them.

The chain carries TRBV7-2 and TRBJ2-7; D is tentatively TRBD1 or TRBD2 (5 bases each). This CDR3 spans 14 amino acids. The V and J ends lost 1 base and 4 bases respectively, with 11 bases between them. CDR1 and CDR2 from the germline V gene are SGHTA and FQGNSA. The CDR3 sequence is CASSLDRGAYEQYF. The DNA for the CDR3 is TGTGCCAGCAGCTTAGATAGGGGAGCGTACGAGCAGTACTTC.

This clonotype is a singleton in its sample. The CDR3 DNA is TGTGCCAGCAGCTGGGACAGGGGGCACTATGGCTACACCTTC. The encoded protein is CASSWDRGHYGYTF. The rearrangement uses TRBV7-2 and TRBJ1-2, with 12 bases identical to TRBD1. V dropped 4 bases and J dropped 3; count of bases not matched to a gene: 0. The germline V gene encodes CDR1 SGHTA and CDR2 FQGNSA. The length of the CDR3 is 14 residues.

This clonotype was counted ten times or more. This chain joins TRBV5-6 and TRBJ2-3; D gene ambiguous. Germline-derived CDR1 and CDR2 are SGHDT and YYEEEE. V was pared by 1 base and J by 0 bases, with 9 bases between. There are 15 residues in the CDR3. CDR3 sequence reads: CASSLWRSSTDTQYF. In nucleotides, the CDR3 is TGTGCCAGCAGCTTGTGGCGGTCTAGCACAGATACGCAGTATTTT.

The gene calls are TRBV6-1 and TRBJ2-7; maybe TRBD2 (6 bases). With 7 bases removed from V and 2 bases from J, the gap between germline ends came to 15 bases. The CDR3 loop spans 14 amino acids. Germline V gene data show CDR1 as MNHNS and CDR2 as SASEGT. The CDR3 reads CASIPRGLAYEQYF. The CDR3 DNA reads as TGTGCCAGCATCCCTAGGGGACTCGCCTACGAGCAGTACTTC.